This T cell receptor (beta chain) was sequenced during a study of cytomegalovirus exposure and HLA in healthy donors. In the study overall: Tens of millions of unique TCR sequences came from HLA-typed donors in an early release. General study results and limits: Investigators reported some 150 TCR beta chains as tied to cytomegalovirus. Immune exposure information comprised only CMV serostatus.

V shed 6 bases and J shed 1 base, with 14 bases lying between them. Germline V gene data show CDR1 as SGHTA and CDR2 as FQGNSA. There are 15 residues in the CDR3. Comments on this clone: What it binds is unknown.

The donors, nominally healthy at sampling, likely had unrecorded immune exposures. 60 Vbeta and 13 Jbeta primers were used in PCR. The table came from immunoSEQ multiplex PCR; TCRdb's copy has only in-frame clones and leaves some out. This table holds roughly 170,000 clones, approximately 88% found once. The chain uses TRBV7-2 and TRBJ2-3, with D possibly TRBD2 on 7 matching bases. The sequence was collected from a young man in good health and CMV-seronegative. Source material: PBMCs. For the CDR3, the DNA is TGTGCCAGCAGATTGGGGGGGGGCCGCACAGATACGCAGTATTTT. Translation gives CASRLGGGRTDTQYF.